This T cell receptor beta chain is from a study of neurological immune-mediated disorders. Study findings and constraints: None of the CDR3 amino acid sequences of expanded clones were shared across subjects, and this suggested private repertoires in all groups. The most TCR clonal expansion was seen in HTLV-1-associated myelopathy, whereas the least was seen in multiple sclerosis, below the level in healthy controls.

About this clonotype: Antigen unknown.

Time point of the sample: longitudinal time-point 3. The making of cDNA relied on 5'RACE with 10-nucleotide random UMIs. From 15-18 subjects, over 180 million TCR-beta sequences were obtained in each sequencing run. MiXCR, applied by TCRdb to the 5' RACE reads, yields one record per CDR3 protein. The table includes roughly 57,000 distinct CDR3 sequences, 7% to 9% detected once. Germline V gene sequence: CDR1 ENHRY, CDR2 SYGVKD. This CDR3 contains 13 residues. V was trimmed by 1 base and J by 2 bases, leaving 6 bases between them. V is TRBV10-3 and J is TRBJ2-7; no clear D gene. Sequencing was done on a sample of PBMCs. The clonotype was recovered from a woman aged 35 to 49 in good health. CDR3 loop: CAISEFGAYEQYF. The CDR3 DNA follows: TGTGCCATCAGTGAGTTTGGAGCCTACGAGCAGTACTTC.